Reported below is one T cell receptor beta chain. Other DNA sequences from this sample encode an identical CDR3 as well. This record comes from a study of shared clonotypes between healthy human individuals. CD4+ cell separation produced CD45RA+ naive and CD45RA-negative memory subsets. The method was immunoSEQ multiplex PCR; TCRdb's version includes in-frame clones alone and lacks a portion of them. The sample includes a few million clones, 85% to 95% of them seen just once. This receptor was taken from a young man in good health. Some clones in this sample may be carry-over from other donors' samples. Sequencing used naive CD4+ T cells from PBMCs. Subset: CD45RA+ positively selected.

CDR3 protein: CASSRGNTEAFF. CDR3 nucleotide sequence: TGTGCCAGCAGCCGGGGGAACACTGAAGCTTTCTTT. The genes are TRBV5-6 and TRBJ1-1; D gene uncertain. This CDR3 region has 12 residues. V was pared by 4 bases and J by 1 base, with 5 bases between. The V gene's germline CDR1 is SGHDT and CDR2 YYEEEE.